What follows is one TCR beta chain and its context. Antigen unknown. The data derive from a study of regulatory and conventional T cells in RAG deficiency. Germline V CDR1 and CDR2: PRHDT, FYEKMQ (reference sequence). CDR3 length: 13 amino acids. The trim removed 3 bases at V and 5 bases at J, leaving 0 bases unmatched. The sorted conventional CD4+ T cells were CD25-low and CD127-high, with genomic DNA sequenced. Using immunoSEQ multiplex PCR, the repertoire was profiled, and TCRdb retains in-frame clones only, with some absent. The profile covers some 35,000 clones, with 70% to 80% appearing a single time and 3% to 4% taken by the ten largest. Study-wide points: RAG-deficient patients showed markedly lower Shannon entropy and higher Simpson indices than control T-cell subsets. Compared with controls, unique Treg TCR beta sequences dropped about 100-fold in Omenn syndrome and CID/AS.

A further study also used this sample, focusing on regulatory T cells. That paper adds: Amplification used 52 TRBV primers and 13 TRBJ primers.

This clonotype was sampled from a human donor in good health. The sequencing input was CD4+ effector T cells sorted from blood. The chain has TRBV13 and TRBJ2-7; TRBD1 aligns across 11 bases. The CDR3 protein is CASSLDRGHEQYF. The CDR3 DNA reads as TGTGCCAGCAGCTTGGACAGGGGGCACGAGCAGTACTTC.